This TCR beta chain comes out of a study of CD8 T cells in Susac syndrome. Study results and limitations: The study's TCR sequencing and HLA analysis covered a relatively small number of individuals, and the study acknowledged this.

The germline gives CDR1 SQVTM, CDR2 ANQGSEA. The CDR3 is 14 amino acids. With 5 bases clipped from V and 7 bases from J, the junction kept 10 bases outside the gene matches. The sequenced target, TCR beta, came from blood CD8+ and CD4+ T cells. TEMRA cells were enriched by FACS, and CD4+ and CD8+ T cells were negatively isolated. An input of about 0.45 to 1 ug of RNA was subjected to reverse transcription using random hexamers. TCR beta CDR3 was amplified by immunoSEQ covering 54 Vbeta and 13 Jbeta. TCRdb itself ran the immunoSEQ multiplex PCR reads through MiXCR, one entry per CDR3 protein. The data hold 150,000 or so distinct CDR3 sequences, with 93% observed a single time. The sample holds one count of this clonotype. Its specificity is unknown.

V and J are TRBV29-1 and TRBJ2-1; 8 bases line up with TRBD1. Sample: CD4+ T cells from PBMCs. This TCR came from a human donor in good health. CDR3 bases: TGCAGCGTTCGGACTTACAGGGGGTTGAATGAGCAGTTCTTC. This gives the protein CSVRTYRGLNEQFF.